This TCR beta chain was captured by sequencing in a study of T cell responses to AZD1222 COVID-19 vaccine. Study-wide context: Pooling covered second doses at about 4 or about 12 weeks. Study-level points and caveats: Spike-specific TCR depth and breadth grew after two AZD1222 doses. The repertoires were collected only after the peak T cell response.

Clones were read by immunoSEQ multiplex PCR, and TCRdb kept only the in-frame ones, dropping some. The data hold over 150,000 clones, with just under 90% observed a single time. This clone was seen more than once but under ten times. Its antigen is unidentified. Trimming took 1 base from V and 0 from J, leaving 16 bases between them. There are 17 residues in the CDR3. Germline assignment: CDR1 SGHTA and CDR2 FQGNSA. Source: peripheral blood, taken on day 0 of AZD1222 vaccination. This TCR was sampled from an adult in good health. This chain joins TRBV7-2 and TRBJ2-7, with no clear D. The CDR3 spells CASSLVLGGRSSYEQYF. Here the CDR3 DNA reads TGTGCCAGCAGCTTAGTCTTGGGTGGGCGCAGCTCCTACGAGCAGTACTTC.